Here is one TCR beta chain with its context. TCRbeta libraries were built with three rounds of nested PCR, modified from ARM-PCR. One entry per CDR3 protein, called by TCRdb with MiXCR from the multiplex PCR reads. Among about 43,000 distinct CDR3 sequences listed, approximately 61% were seen once. The record originates from a study of tumor and adjacent non-tumor tissue in lung cancer. Looked up from germline, CDR1 is MNHNY and CDR2 is SVGAGI (reference sequence). The CDR3 spans 15 residues. The trim removed 10 bases at V and 7 bases at J, leaving 14 bases unmatched. This sample's RNA came from whole unsorted tissue. Distant lung tissue was collected more than 3 cm away from the tumor edge.

The rearrangement links TRBV6-6 to TRBJ2-1, with TRBD2 matching over 9 bases. This TCR was recovered from a man aged 50 or older with non-small cell lung cancer. Input material: distant non-tumor lung tissue. The CDR3 here is CAKSRGASGANEQFF. CDR3 DNA: TGTGCCAAGAGTAGAGGGGCTAGCGGGGCGAATGAGCAGTTCTTC.